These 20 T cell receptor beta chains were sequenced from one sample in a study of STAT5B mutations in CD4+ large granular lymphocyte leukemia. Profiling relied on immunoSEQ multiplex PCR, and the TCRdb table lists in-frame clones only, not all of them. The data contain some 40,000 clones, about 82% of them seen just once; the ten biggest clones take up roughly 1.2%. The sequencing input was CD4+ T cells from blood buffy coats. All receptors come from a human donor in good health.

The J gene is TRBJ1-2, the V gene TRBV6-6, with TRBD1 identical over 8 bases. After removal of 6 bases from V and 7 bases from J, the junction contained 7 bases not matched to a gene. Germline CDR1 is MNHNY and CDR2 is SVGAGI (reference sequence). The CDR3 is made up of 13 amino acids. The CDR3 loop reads CASSVGQEGGYTF. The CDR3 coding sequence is TGTGCCAGCAGCGTGGGACAGGAAGGTGGCTACACCTTC.

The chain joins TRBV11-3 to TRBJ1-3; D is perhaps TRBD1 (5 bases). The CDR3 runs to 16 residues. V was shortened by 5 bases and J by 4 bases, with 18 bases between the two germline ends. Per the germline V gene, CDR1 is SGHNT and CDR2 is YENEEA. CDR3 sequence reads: CASSHIRGTAGNTIYF. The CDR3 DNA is TGTGCCAGCAGCCACATCCGGGGGACCGCGGGAAACACCATATATTTT.

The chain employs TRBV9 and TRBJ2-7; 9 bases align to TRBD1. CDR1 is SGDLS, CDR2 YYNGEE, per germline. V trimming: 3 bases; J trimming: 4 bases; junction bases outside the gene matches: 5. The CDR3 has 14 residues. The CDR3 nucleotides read TGTGCCAGCAGCGGTACAGGGGGCAGGTACGAGCAGTACTTC. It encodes CASSGTGGRYEQYF.

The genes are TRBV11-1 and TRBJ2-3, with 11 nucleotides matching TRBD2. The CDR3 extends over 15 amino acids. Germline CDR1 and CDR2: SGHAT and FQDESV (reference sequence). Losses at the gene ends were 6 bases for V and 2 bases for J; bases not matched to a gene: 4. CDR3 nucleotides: TGTGCCAGCAGTCTAGCGGGAGGATTCACAGATACGCAGTATTTT. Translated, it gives CASSLAGGFTDTQYF.

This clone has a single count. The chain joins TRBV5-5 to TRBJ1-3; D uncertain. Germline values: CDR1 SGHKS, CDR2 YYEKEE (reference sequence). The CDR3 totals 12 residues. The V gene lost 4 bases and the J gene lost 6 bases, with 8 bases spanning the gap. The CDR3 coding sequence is TGTGCCAGCAGCGCCCATGAAAACACCATATATTTT. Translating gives CASSAHENTIYF.

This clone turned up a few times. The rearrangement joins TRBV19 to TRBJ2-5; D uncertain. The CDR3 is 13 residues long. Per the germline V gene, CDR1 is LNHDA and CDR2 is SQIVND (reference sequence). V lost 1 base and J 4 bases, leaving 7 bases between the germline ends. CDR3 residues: CASSIGSRETQYF. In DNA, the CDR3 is TGTGCCAGTAGTATAGGTTCACGAGAGACCCAGTACTTC. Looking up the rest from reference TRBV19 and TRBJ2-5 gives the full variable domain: DGGITQSPKYLFRKEGQNVTLSCEQNLNHDAMYWYRQDPGQGLRLIYYSQIVNDFQKGDIAEGYSVSREKKESFPLTVTSAQKNPTAFYLCASSIGSRETQYFGPGTRLLVL.

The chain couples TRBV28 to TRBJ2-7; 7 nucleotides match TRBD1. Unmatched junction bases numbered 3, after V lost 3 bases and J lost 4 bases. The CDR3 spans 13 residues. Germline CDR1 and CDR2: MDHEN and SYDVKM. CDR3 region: CASSLRQGYEQYF. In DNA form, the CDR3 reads TGTGCCAGCAGTTTGCGACAGGGTTACGAGCAGTACTTC.

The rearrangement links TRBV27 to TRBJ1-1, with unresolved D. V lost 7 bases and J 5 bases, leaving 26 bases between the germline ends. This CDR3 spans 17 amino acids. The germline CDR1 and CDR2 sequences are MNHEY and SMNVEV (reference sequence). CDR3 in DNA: TGTGCCAGCAACCCTCAGGCGGCAGCCCCAAAGCGGACTGAAGCTTTCTTT. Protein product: CASNPQAAAPKRTEAFF.

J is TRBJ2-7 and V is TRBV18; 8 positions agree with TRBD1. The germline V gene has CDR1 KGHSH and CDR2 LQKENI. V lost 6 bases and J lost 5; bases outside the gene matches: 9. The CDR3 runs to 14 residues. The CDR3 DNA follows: TGTGCCAGCTCCTATGGACAGGGATCGGACGAGCAGTACTTC. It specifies CASSYGQGSDEQYF.

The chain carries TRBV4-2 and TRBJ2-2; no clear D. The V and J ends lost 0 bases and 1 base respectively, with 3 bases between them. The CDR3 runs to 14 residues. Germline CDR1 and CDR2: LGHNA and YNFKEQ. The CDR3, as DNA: TGTGCCAGCAGCCAAGATAAGAACACCGGGGAGCTGTTTTTT. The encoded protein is CASSQDKNTGELFF.

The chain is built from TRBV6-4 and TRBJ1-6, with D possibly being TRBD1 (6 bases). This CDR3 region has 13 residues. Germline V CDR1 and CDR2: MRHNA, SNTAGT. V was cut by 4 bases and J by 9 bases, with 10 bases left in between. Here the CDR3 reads CASSVDRRSPLHF. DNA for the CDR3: TGTGCCAGCAGTGTCGACAGGCGTTCACCCCTCCACTTT.

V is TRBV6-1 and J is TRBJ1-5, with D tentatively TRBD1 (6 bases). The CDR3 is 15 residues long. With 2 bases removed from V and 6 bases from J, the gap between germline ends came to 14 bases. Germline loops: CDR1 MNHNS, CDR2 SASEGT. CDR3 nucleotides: TGTGCCAGCAGTGAACAGGGGCTGGCGGGTCAGCCCCAGCATTTT. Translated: CASSEQGLAGQPQHF.

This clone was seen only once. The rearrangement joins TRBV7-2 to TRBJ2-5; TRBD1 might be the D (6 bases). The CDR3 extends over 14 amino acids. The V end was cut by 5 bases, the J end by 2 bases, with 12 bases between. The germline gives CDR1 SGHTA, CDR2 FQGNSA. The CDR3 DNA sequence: TGTGCCAGCAGCCCGTGGGACATACAAGAGACCCAGTACTTC. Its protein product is CASSPWDIQETQYF.

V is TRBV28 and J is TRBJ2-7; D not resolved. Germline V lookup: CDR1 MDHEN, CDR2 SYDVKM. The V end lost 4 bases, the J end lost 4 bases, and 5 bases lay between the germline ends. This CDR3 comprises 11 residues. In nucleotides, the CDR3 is TGTGCCAGCAGTTCGGGTTACGAGCAGTACTTC. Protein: CASSSGYEQYF.

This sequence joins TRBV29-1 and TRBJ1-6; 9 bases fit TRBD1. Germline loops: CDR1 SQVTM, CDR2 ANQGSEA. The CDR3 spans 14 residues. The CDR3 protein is CSATTGGAGSPLHF. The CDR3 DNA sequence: TGCAGTGCCACTACAGGGGGCGCAGGTTCACCCCTCCACTTT.

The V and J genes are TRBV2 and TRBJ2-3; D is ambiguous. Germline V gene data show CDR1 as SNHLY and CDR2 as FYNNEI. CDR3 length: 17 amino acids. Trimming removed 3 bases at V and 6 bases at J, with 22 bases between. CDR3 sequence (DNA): TGTGCCAGCAGTGACCTAGAGAACTACCCCGTCCCGGATACGCAGTATTTT. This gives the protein CASSDLENYPVPDTQYF.

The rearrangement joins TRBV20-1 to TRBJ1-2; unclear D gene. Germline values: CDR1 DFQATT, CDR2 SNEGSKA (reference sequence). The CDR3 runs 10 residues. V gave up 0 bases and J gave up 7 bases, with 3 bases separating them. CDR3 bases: TGCAGTGCTAGAGATATTGGCTACACCTTC. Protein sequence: CSARDIGYTF.

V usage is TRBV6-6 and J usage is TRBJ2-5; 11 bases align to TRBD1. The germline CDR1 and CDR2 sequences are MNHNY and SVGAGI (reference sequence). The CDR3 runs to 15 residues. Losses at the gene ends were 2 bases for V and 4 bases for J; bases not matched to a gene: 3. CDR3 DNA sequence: TGTGCCAGCAGTTACGGGACAGGGGGTCGAGAGACCCAGTACTTC. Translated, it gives CASSYGTGGRETQYF.

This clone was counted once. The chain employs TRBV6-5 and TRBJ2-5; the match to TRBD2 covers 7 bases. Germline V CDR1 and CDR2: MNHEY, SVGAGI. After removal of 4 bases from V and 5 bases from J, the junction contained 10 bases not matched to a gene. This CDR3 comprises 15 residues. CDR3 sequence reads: CASSSPSGVGETQYF. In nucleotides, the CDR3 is TGTGCCAGCAGTTCCCCTAGCGGAGTGGGGGAGACCCAGTACTTC.

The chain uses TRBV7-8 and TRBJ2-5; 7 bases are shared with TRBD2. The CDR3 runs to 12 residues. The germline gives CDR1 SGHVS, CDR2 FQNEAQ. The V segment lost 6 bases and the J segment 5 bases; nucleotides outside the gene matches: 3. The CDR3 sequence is CASSWGGETQYF. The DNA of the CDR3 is TGTGCCAGCAGTTGGGGGGGGGAGACCCAGTACTTC.